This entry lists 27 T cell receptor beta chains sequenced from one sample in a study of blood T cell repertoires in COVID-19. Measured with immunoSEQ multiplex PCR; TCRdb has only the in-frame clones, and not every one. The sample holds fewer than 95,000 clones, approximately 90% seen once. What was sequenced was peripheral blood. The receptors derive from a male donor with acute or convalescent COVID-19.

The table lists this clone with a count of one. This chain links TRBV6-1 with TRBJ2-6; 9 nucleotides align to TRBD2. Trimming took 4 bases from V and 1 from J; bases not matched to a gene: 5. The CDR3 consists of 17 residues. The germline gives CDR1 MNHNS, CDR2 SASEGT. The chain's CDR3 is CASSARGRGSGANVLTF. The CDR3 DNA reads TGTGCCAGCAGTGCACGCGGGAGGGGATCTGGGGCCAACGTCCTGACTTTC.

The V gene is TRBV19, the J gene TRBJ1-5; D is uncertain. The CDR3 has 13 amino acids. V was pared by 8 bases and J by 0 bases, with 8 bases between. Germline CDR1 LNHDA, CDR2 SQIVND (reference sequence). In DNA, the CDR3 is TGTGCCAGTGGGCAAGATAGCAATCAGCCCCAGCATTTT. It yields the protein CASGQDSNQPQHF.

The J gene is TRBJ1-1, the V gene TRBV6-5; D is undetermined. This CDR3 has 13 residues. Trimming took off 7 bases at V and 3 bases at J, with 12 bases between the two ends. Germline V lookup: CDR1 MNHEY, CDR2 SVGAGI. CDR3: CASIIALDTEAFF. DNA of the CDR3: TGTGCCAGCATTATAGCATTGGACACTGAAGCTTTCTTT.

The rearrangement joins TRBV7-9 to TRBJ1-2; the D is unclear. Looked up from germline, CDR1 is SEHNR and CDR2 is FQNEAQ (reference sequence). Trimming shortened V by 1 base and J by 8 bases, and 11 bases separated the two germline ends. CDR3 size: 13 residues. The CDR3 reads CASSLGLDGGYTF. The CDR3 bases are TGTGCCAGCAGCTTAGGACTGGATGGGGGCTACACCTTC.

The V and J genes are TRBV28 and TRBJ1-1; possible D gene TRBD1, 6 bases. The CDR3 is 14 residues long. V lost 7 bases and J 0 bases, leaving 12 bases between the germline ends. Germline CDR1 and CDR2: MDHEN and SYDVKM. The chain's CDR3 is CASKSQGLNTEAFF. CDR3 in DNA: TGTGCCAGCAAGTCCCAGGGGTTGAACACTGAAGCTTTCTTT.

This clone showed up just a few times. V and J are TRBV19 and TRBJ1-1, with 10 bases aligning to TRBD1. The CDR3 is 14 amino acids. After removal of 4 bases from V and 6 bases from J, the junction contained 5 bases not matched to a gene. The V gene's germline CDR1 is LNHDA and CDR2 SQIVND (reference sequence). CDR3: CASSTTGGTSEAFF. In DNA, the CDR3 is TGTGCCAGTAGTACGACAGGGGGCACGTCTGAAGCTTTCTTT.

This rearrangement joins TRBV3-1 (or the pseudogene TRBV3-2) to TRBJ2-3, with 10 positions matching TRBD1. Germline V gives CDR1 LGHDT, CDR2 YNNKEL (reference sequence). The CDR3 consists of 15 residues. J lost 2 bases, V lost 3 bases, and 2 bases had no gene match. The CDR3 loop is CASSQGQGSTDTQYF. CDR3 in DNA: TGTGCCAGCAGCCAGGGACAGGGGTCCACAGATACGCAGTATTTT.

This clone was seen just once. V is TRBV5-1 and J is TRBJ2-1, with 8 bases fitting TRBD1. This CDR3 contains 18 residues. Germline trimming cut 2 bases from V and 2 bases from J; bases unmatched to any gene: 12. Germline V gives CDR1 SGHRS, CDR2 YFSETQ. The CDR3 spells CASSFSGTGSFAYNEQFF. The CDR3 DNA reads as TGCGCCAGCAGCTTTTCCGGGACAGGATCATTCGCCTACAATGAGCAGTTCTTC.

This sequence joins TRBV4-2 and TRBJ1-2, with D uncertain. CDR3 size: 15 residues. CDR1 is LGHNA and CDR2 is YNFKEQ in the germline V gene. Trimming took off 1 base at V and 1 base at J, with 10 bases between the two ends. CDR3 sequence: CASSQVSQSNYGYTF. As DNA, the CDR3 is TGTGCCAGCAGCCAAGTGTCACAGAGTAACTATGGCTACACCTTC.

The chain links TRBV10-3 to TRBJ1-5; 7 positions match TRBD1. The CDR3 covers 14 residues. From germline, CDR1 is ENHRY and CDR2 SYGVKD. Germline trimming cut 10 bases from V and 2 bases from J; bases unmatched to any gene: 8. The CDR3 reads CASTDREGNQPQHF. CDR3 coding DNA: TGTGCCAGCACCGACAGGGAAGGCAATCAGCCCCAGCATTTT.

The CDR3, as DNA: TGTGCCAGCAGTTTAATGTGGAGCGGGGAGCTGTTTTTT. It encodes CASSLMWSGELFF. The chain employs TRBV12-3 or TRBV12-4 and TRBJ2-2; D uncertain. CDR3 size: 13 residues. The ends were cut back, 2 bases at V and 7 bases at J, with 8 bases in the middle.

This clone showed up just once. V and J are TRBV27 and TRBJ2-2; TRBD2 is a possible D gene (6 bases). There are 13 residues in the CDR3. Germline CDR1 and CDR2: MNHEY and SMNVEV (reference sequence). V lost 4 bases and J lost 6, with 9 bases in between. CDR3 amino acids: CASSWREAGELFF. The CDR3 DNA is TGTGCCAGCAGTTGGAGGGAGGCCGGGGAGCTGTTTTTT.

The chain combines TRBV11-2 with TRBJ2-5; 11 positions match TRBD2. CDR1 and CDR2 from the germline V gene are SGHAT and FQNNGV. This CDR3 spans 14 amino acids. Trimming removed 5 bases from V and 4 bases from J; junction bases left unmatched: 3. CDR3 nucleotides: TGTGCCAGCAGCCCTAGCGGGGGGAGAGAGACCCAGTACTTC. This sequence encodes CASSPSGGRETQYF.

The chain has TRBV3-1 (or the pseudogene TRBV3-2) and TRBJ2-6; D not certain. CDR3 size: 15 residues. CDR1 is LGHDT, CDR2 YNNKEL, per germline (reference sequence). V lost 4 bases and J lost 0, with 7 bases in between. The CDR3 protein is CASSPSGSGANVLTF. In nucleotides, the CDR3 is TGTGCCAGCAGCCCCTCGGGCTCTGGGGCCAACGTCCTGACTTTC.

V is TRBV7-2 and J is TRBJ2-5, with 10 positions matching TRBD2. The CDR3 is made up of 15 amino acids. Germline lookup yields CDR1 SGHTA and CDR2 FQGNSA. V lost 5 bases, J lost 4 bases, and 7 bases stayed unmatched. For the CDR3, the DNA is TGTGCCAGCAGCACTAGAAGCGGGGGGGGAGAGACCCAGTACTTC. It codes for CASSTRSGGGETQYF.

The CDR3, as DNA: TGTGCCAGCAGCTATTCCGGGGGACAGGGCTTTGAAGCTTTCTTT. Its translation is CASSYSGGQGFEAFF. The chain recombines TRBV6-5 with TRBJ1-1; TRBD1 aligns across 9 bases. Losses at the gene ends were 6 bases for V and 7 bases for J; bases not matched to a gene: 12. The CDR3 consists of 15 residues. Germline lookup yields CDR1 MNHEY and CDR2 SVGAGI.

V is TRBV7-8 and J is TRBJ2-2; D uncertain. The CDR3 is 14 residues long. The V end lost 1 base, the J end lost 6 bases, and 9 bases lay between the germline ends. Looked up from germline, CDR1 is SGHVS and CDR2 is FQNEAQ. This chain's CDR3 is CASSLGADAGELFF. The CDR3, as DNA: TGTGCCAGCAGCTTAGGGGCCGACGCCGGGGAGCTGTTTTTT.

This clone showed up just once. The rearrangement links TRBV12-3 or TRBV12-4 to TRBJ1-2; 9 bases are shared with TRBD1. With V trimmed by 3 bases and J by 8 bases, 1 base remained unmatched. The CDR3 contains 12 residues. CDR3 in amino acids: CASSLDRGGYTF. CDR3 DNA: TGTGCCAGCAGTTTGGACAGGGGAGGCTACACCTTC.

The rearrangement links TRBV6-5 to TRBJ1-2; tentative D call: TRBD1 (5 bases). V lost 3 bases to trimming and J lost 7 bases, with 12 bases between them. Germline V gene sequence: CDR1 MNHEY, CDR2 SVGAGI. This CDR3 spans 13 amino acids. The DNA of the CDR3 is TGTGCCAGCAGTTATGGGGCAGGCGGTGGCTACACCTTC. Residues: CASSYGAGGGYTF.

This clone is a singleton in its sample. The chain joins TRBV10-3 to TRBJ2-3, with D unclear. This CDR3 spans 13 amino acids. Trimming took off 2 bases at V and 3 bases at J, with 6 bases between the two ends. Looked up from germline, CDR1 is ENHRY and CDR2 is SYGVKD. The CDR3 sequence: CAISEVTTDTQYF. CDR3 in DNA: TGTGCCATCAGTGAGGTCACTACAGATACGCAGTATTTT.

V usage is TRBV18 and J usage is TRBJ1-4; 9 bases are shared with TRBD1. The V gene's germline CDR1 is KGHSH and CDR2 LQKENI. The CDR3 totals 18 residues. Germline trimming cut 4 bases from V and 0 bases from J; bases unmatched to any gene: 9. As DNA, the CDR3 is TGTGCCAGCTCACTGAACCCCGGGACAGGGTCAACTAATGAAAAACTGTTTTTT. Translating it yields CASSLNPGTGSTNEKLFF.

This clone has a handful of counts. CDR3 sequence: CASSQDQGGNYGYTF. The CDR3 coding sequence is TGCGCCAGCAGCCAAGATCAGGGAGGCAACTATGGCTACACCTTC. The V call is TRBV4-1, the J call TRBJ1-2; weak D call: TRBD1 (5 bases). With 0 bases removed from V and 2 bases from J, the gap between germline ends came to 10 bases. This CDR3 spans 15 amino acids. Germline values: CDR1 MGHRA, CDR2 YSYEKL.

The chain's CDR3 is CSVVKGSVSPEAFF. CDR3 sequence (DNA): TGCAGCGTTGTCAAGGGGTCCGTTTCACCTGAAGCTTTCTTT. The chain has TRBV29-1 and TRBJ1-1; tentatively, D is TRBD1 (5 bases). CDR1 is SQVTM and CDR2 is ANQGSEA in the germline V gene. The ends were cut back, 4 bases at V and 6 bases at J, with 18 bases in the middle. The CDR3 has 14 amino acids.

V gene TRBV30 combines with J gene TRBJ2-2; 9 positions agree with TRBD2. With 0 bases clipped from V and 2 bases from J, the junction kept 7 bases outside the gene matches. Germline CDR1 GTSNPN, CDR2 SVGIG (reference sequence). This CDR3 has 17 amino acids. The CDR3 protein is CAWSVGSGGLNTGELFF. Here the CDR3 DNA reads TGTGCCTGGAGTGTGGGTAGCGGGGGCCTTAACACCGGGGAGCTGTTTTTT.

The CDR3 bases are TGTGCCAGCAGCCTAACAGCCTCTGGAAACACCATATATTTT. Translating gives CASSLTASGNTIYF. J is TRBJ1-3 and V is TRBV7-2; D uncertain. CDR1 and CDR2 (germline): SGHTA, FQGNSA. Trimming left V 5 bases short and J 0 bases short, with 8 bases between. This CDR3 spans 14 amino acids.

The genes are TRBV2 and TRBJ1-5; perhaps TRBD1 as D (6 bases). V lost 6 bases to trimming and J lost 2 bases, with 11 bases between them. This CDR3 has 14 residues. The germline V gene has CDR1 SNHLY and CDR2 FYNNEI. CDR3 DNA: TGTGCCAGCAGGAGGGGGTTGGGCAATCAGCCCCAGCATTTT. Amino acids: CASRRGLGNQPQHF.

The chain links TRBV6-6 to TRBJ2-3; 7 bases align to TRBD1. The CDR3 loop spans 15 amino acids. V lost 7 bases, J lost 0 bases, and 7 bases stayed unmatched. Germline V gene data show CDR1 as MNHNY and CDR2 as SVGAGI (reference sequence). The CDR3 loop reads CASTQGVTSTDTQYF. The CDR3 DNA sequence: TGTGCCAGCACCCAGGGGGTAACTAGCACAGATACGCAGTATTTT.